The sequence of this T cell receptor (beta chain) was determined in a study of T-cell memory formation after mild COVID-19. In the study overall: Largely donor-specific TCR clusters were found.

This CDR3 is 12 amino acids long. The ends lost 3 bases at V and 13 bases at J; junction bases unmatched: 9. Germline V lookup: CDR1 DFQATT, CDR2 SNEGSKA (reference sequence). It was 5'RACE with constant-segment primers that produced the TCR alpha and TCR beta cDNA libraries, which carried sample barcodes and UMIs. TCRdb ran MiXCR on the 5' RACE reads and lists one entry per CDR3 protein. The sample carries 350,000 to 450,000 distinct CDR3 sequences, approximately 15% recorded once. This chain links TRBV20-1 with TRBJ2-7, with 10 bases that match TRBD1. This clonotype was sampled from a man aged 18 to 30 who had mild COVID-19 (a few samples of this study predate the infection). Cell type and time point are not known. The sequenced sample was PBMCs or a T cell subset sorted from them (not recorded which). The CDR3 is CSARGDRGLLYV. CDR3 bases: TGCAGTGCTAGGGGGGACAGGGGACTCCTATACGTC.